The entry below gives a single T cell receptor beta chain sequence along with its context. This entry is derived from a study of blood T cell repertoires in COVID-19. The CDR3 consists of 13 residues. Trimming removed 1 base from V and 6 bases from J, with 10 bases in between. Germline V gene lookup returns CDR1 SGHTA and CDR2 FQGNSA. Generated by immunoSEQ multiplex PCR, the TCRdb table keeps only in-frame clones and is missing some. The sample consists of hundreds of thousands of clones, approximately 90% of them appearing once. The TCR originated in a woman between 25 and 40 years old who had recovered from COVID-19. Sequenced sample: PBMCs or T cells enriched from blood (not recorded which). The chain uses TRBV7-2 and TRBJ2-7, with no clear D. CDR3 region: CASSLGGRGEQYF. The DNA for the CDR3 is TGTGCCAGCAGCTTAGGAGGCCGCGGCGAGCAGTACTTC.